The clone carrying this T cell receptor beta chain is a singleton in its sample. This specimen belongs to a study of blood T cell repertoires in COVID-19. Assay: immunoSEQ multiplex PCR; the TCRdb copy retains only in-frame clones and omits some. Counted here are about 260,000 clones, around 83% occurring once; the ten biggest clones make up 1.5% to 1.7%. The sequence came from a woman aged 40 to 55 who had recovered from COVID-19. The source material was peripheral blood.

CDR3 region: CATSTDPGLAGTDEQFF. The CDR3 DNA follows: TGTGCCACCAGCACAGATCCGGGACTAGCGGGGACAGATGAGCAGTTCTTC. This chain connects TRBV15 to TRBJ2-1, with 13 bases lining up with TRBD2. This CDR3 contains 17 residues. Trimming removed 4 bases from V and 8 bases from J; junction bases left unmatched: 11. Germline CDR1 and CDR2: LNHNV and YYDKDF (reference sequence).